This TCR beta chain was found in a study of CD8+ T cells in alopecia areata (dated 2018 in TCRdb). Broadly, across the study: The study used high-throughput TCRbeta sequencing to examine T cell clonal expansion in alopecia areata, in both the C3H/HeJ mouse model and human patients. The RNA source kit depended on sample type: the PAXgene miRNA kit for fixed scalp, the miRNeasy kit for PBMCs, and the RNeasy kit for mouse skin. Scalp tissue and sorted CD4+ and CD8+ peripheral blood T cells from patchy and totalis/universalis alopecia areata patients and from healthy controls were covered by human TCRbeta sequencing. TCRbeta CDR3 regions were amplified by immunoSEQ multiplex PCR with 35 Vbeta forward and 13 Jbeta reverse primers. Scalp clonality was compared among normal scalp (n=4), patchy alopecia areata scalp (n=8), and alopecia totalis/universalis scalp (n=8).

From the cysteine up to the phenylalanine, the CDR3 has a length of 13 residues. Only the CDR3 DNA stays, 39 bases, in frame from base 1. Based on the germline V gene (reference sequence), the CDR1 and CDR2 sequences are GTSNPN and SVGIG. V is cut by 0 bases and J by 5 bases, and the space between the germline ends is 7 bases. What the research found in general, with its limitations: Compared with normal scalp, lesional scalp, particularly in alopecia totalis/universalis, had higher clonality and more expanded CD8+ clones, which suggests antigenic drive. Unlike mouse skin, which is dominated by gammadelta T cells, normal human skin has resident alphabeta T cells that are also sequenced, and this complicates analysis of the scalp TCR repertoire. Shared TCR sequences between patients were less evident than in mice, which may be partly attributable to HLA diversity in the patient population.

Receptors were amplified or captured by the immunoSEQ multiplex PCR assay. For TCR sequencing, RNA was extracted from every sample and reverse transcribed into cDNA to serve as template. First-strand cDNA was synthesized using SuperScript III with a 2:1 mix of oligo-dT and random hexamers. Amplification bias was assessed with a synthetic immune receptor repertoire, and residual bias was removed computationally. Under the source paper's analysis protocol: After raw reads were preprocessed to remove errors, the CDR3 was defined following IMGT conventions as running from the conserved cysteine to phenylalanine. Clonality was computed as 1 minus the Shannon entropy, with the entropy normalized by log2 of the number of productive unique TCRs. Scalp TCRbeta sequences were cross-referenced with sorted blood CD4 and CD8 repertoires so that the CD4 or CD8 identity of scalp clones could be inferred. Drawn from immuneACCESS, this table holds only the in-frame rearrangements with V and J called that TCRdb kept. Clones are partly lost; checked studies trace under half to an unresolved V gene and leave the rest unexplained. Clone size and the V and J calls come from that table; the DNA yielded D and trimming. The sample contains 120,000 or so clones, about 46% of them found a single time. The ten biggest clones cover roughly a tenth of the sample.

For this clone: What this receptor recognizes is not known. Nothing much larger sits one base from this clone, and base qualities are not available. This CDR3 is also generated by other DNA sequences in the sample.

Lesional scalp punch biopsies and peripheral blood were collected from alopecia areata patients. PBMCs were isolated by density centrifugation and stained for CD3, CD4 and CD8, and CD4+ and CD8+ T cells were sorted on a FACSAria. As part of a multicenter biomarker study, untreated alopecia areata patients were recruited. Blood CD8+ T cells from a few biomarker-study patients were further sorted into NKG2D-low and NKG2D-high fractions. Sequenced sample: NKG2D-low CD8+ T cells sorted from blood. Read against the paper, the sample's cell subset or site label means: sorted CD8+ NKG2D-low blood T cells. The chain uses TRBV30 and TRBJ2-2; possibly the D gene is TRBD1, per 6 matching bases. The receptor was isolated from a human donor with alopecia areata. The DNA sequence is given as TGTGCCTGGAGTGTAAGGGGGACCGGGGAGCTGTTTTTT. This gives the protein CAWSVRGTGELFF.